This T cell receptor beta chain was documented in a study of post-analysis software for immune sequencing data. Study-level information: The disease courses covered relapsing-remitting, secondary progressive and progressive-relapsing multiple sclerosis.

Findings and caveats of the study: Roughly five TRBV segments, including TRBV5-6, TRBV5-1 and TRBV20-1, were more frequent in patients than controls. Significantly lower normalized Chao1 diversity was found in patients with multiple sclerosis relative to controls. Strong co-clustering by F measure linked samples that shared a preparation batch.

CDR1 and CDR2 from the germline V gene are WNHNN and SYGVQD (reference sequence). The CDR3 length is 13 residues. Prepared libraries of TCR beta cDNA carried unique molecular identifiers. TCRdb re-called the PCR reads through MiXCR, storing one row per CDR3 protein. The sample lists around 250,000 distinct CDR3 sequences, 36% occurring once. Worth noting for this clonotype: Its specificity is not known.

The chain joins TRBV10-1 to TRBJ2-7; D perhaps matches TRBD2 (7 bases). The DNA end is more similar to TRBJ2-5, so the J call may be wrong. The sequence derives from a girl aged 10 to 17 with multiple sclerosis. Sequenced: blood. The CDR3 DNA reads TGCGCCAGCAGCACAGGGAGGGGAGAGACCCAGTACTTC. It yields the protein CASSTGRGETQYF.